This T cell receptor beta chain was captured by sequencing in a study of OX40 agonist ivuxolimab in advanced cancers. About the research overall: One patient with hepatocellular carcinoma and two with cutaneous melanoma, three in all, had partial responses. Findings and limits, study-wide: Several nonresponders also turned out to have low normalized T-cell clonal expansion.

From germline, CDR1 is MNHEY and CDR2 SVGAGI. The J segment lost 10 bases and the V segment lost 10 bases, leaving 15 bases of the junction unmatched. The CDR3 sequence is 15 residues long. The repertoire was sequenced with immunoSEQ multiplex PCR; TCRdb's copy has only in-frame clones and lacks some. The repertoire includes some 57,000 clones, 82% of them detected once, and 3.9% sits in the top ten. Concerning this clone itself: What it binds is not known.

This chain links TRBV6-5 with TRBJ2-1, with 11 bases lining up with TRBD2. The receptor was derived from an adult with an advanced solid tumor such as melanoma, head and neck, liver or kidney cancer. The material was CD4+ or CD8+ T cells sorted from blood, obtained in a trial of the OX40 agonist ivuxolimab. For the CDR3, the DNA is TGTGCCACCTGCCCCTCGGGACTAGCGGTCGTCGAGCAGTTCTTC. Residues: CATCPSGLAVVEQFF.